This T cell receptor (beta chain) is drawn from a study of CD8+ T cells in alopecia areata. cDNA prepared by RNA extraction and subsequent reverse transcription served as the template for sequencing. TCRdb keeps only in-frame clones here, not all; method: immunoSEQ multiplex PCR. Of roughly 170,000 clones in the sample, roughly 53% are singletons; the top ten hold over 10%. Treatment denoted: oral pan-JAK inhibitor, 5-10 mg twice daily. A FACSAria was used to sort CD4+ and CD8+ T cells. These cells came from PBMCs. The sample in question was CD8+ T cells sorted from blood, obtained at week 24, from a patient treated with tofacitinib. This receptor was taken from a human donor with alopecia areata.

This CDR3 reads CASSQVVTSAYEQYF. In nucleotides, the CDR3 is TGCGCCAGCAGCCAAGTAGTGACTAGCGCCTACGAGCAGTACTTC. The chain links TRBV4-1 to TRBJ2-7; 8 nucleotides match TRBD2. Germline V gene lookup returns CDR1 MGHRA and CDR2 YSYEKL. This CDR3 comprises 15 residues. V lost 1 base to trimming and J lost 2 bases; unmatched junction nucleotides: 4.